A single TCR beta chain is shown here with its context. This record comes from a study of cytomegalovirus exposure and HLA in healthy donors. The ends lost 3 bases at V and 2 bases at J; junction bases unmatched: 7. The CDR3 is made up of 17 amino acids. Germline V lookup: CDR1 ENHRY, CDR2 SYGVKD. The PCR had 60 Vbeta and 13 Jbeta primers. Measured with immunoSEQ multiplex PCR; TCRdb has only the in-frame clones, and not every one. The profile shows about 160,000 clones, less than 90% of them singletons. Sequenced sample: PBMCs. The chain joins TRBV10-3 to TRBJ2-3; 11 bases align to TRBD2. The source of this sequence is a man aged 25 to 40 in good health and CMV-seronegative. CDR3 DNA sequence: TGTGCCATCAGTGACCCGGGGACTAGCGGCAACACAGATACGCAGTATTTT. The encoded protein is CAISDPGTSGNTDTQYF.